These 7 T cell receptor beta chains came from one sample sequenced in a study of Graves' ophthalmopathy and Graves' hyperthyroidism (dated by TCRdb to the late 2010s). TCRdb shows the sequencer as Illumina HiSeq 2000. For repertoire sequencing, the TCR beta CDR3 regions were amplified from RNA transcripts. The first round of RT-PCR was done with HTBI primers and the Qiagen OneStep RT-PCR kit, and was followed by a second round of multiplex PCR, then size selection and purification. TCRdb ran its own pipeline on the public reads, namely fastp trimming at Q25 and MiXCR clone calling, and kept in-frame beta chains. Each CDR3 protein gets just one entry, which takes the most common genes and DNA from the rows behind it. The sample table contains approximately 540,000 distinct CDR3 sequences; only one count was recorded for less than 40% of them. About 4.6% of the sample comes from the top ten. The sequenced sample was peripheral blood or thyroid tissue (not recorded which). The source is an adult man with Graves' hyperthyroidism.

This clonotype has just one count. Germline and junction disagree at one end, which may indicate a read error. V is TRBV9 and J is TRBJ2-1; tentative D call: TRBD1 (8 bases). CDR3 length equals 16 residues. Germline lookup yields CDR1 SGDLS and CDR2 YYNGEE. The CDR3, as DNA: TGCGCCAGCAGCCCGAAGACAGGGGAGGGCTACAATGAGCAGTTCTTC. This encodes CASSPKTGEGYNEQFF.

V gene TRBV7-6 combines with J gene TRBJ2-7, with 11 bases matching TRBD2. CDR1 is SGHVS, CDR2 FNYEAQ, per germline. After removal of 2 bases from V and 2 bases from J, the junction contained 2 bases not matched to a gene. The CDR3 runs to 15 residues. The CDR3 DNA sequence: TGTGCCAGCAGCTTATCTAGCGGGAGGACCTACGAGCAGTACTTC. It yields the protein CASSLSSGRTYEQYF. The full variable domain, its missing parts supplied by reference TRBV7-6 and TRBJ2-7, is GAGVSQSPRYKVTKRGQDVALRCDPISGHVSLYWYRQALGQGPEFLTYFNYEAQQDKSGLPNDRFSAERPEGSISTLTIQRTEQRDSAMYRCASSLSSGRTYEQYFGPGTRLTVT.

Comment on this clonotype: With a much larger clone just one base away, this may be a read error. V gene TRBV2 combines with J gene TRBJ2-6, with D uncertain. Germline CDR1 SNHLY, CDR2 FYNNEI. This CDR3 is built from 17 residues. The chain's CDR3 is CVSSEGEGFSGANVLTF. The CDR3 nucleotides are TGTGTCAGCAGTGAAGGAGAAGGCTTCTCTGGGGCCAACGTCCTGACTTTC.

This clonotype was counted at least ten times. Here the CDR3 reads CASSSPPGGMGTQYF. The CDR3 region has the DNA TGTGCCAGCAGCTCACCCCCGGGGGGGATGGGGACCCAGTACTTC. The chain couples TRBV11-2 to TRBJ2-5, with 8 bases that match TRBD2. Germline loops: CDR1 SGHAT, CDR2 FQNNGV. V dropped 4 bases and J dropped 7; count of bases not matched to a gene: 11. There are 15 residues in the CDR3.

The rearrangement joins TRBV6-1 to TRBJ2-5; 10 nucleotides match TRBD2. CDR1 is MNHNS and CDR2 is SASEGT in the germline V gene. The CDR3 is made up of 15 amino acids. Unmatched junction bases numbered 6, after V lost 1 base and J lost 7 bases. CDR3 bases: TGTGCCAGCAGTGAAGAGTCTAGCGGGGGAGCGACCCAGTACTTC. Its protein product is CASSEESSGGATQYF.

The sample holds one count of this clonotype. The chain uses TRBV6-5 and TRBJ2-3; TRBD1 aligns across 7 bases. Germline assignment: CDR1 MNHEY and CDR2 SVGAGI. The CDR3 spans 16 residues. After removal of 4 bases from V and 3 bases from J, the junction contained 10 bases not matched to a gene. The CDR3: CASSFATGLGTDTQYF. The CDR3 DNA reads TGTGCCAGCAGTTTCGCGACAGGGTTAGGGACAGATACGCAGTATTTT.

The CDR3 here is CSASREDYGYTF. CDR3 DNA sequence: TGCAGTGCTTCACGGGAGGACTATGGCTACACCTTC. This chain connects TRBV20-1 to TRBJ1-2; D not resolved. This CDR3 spans 12 amino acids. The V gene's germline CDR1 is DFQATT and CDR2 SNEGSKA (reference sequence). Trimming cost V 5 bases and J 3 bases, with 10 bases left between them.